The clone carrying this T cell receptor (beta chain) was detected only a few times. Its matching antigen is unknown. Per the germline V gene, CDR1 is LGHDT and CDR2 is YNNKEL (reference sequence). V was clipped by 3 bases and J by 7 bases, with 7 bases between them. This CDR3 has 12 amino acids. This entry is derived from a study of response to subunit inactivated influenza vaccine. Findings of the study overall: The authors offered the suggestion that each seasonal influenza vaccination recruits few new T cells.

Each CDR3 protein is one row after TCRdb ran MiXCR on the RT-PCR reads. The data contain around 710,000 distinct CDR3 sequences, roughly 14% of them singletons. This sample comprised PBMCs from blood, obtained approximately 15 days before vaccination. This sequence originates from a man aged 45-60 years who received an inactivated influenza vaccine. V and J are TRBV3-1 and TRBJ2-1; no clear D gene. This chain's CDR3 is CASSHRPNEQFF. CDR3 DNA: TGTGCCAGCAGCCACCGGCCGAATGAGCAGTTCTTC.